This T cell receptor (beta chain) was captured by sequencing in a study of T cells in Graves' hyperthyroidism and ophthalmopathy. V was clipped by 10 bases and J by 8 bases, with 14 bases between them. There are 11 residues in the CDR3. Comment on this clonotype: This may come from a read error, since a much larger clone is one base off.

The source material, RNA transcripts, was used to amplify TCR beta CDR3 regions. Using the HTBI primer set, a first-round RT-PCR was run on the TCR CDR3. Each CDR3 protein is one row after TCRdb ran MiXCR on the multiplex PCR reads. The table includes nearly 600,000 distinct CDR3 sequences, about 15% detected once. The material sequenced was blood. This receptor was taken from a woman aged 25 to 45 with Graves' hyperthyroidism that later progressed to Graves' ophthalmopathy. The rearrangement uses TRBV12-3 or TRBV12-4 and TRBJ1-1; D remains unclear. For the CDR3, the DNA is TGTGCCAACATGTCGGGAGGCGAAGCTTTCTTT. This sequence encodes CANMSGGEAFF.